Below, 11 T cell receptor beta chains from the same sample are listed, as sequenced in a study of T cells in Graves' hyperthyroidism and ophthalmopathy. Amplified regions were TCR beta CDR3 sequences from RNA transcripts. The primer set for the first-round RT-PCR of the TCR CDR3 was HTBI. One entry per CDR3 protein results from TCRdb running MiXCR on the multiplex PCR reads. The sample records approximately 620,000 distinct CDR3 sequences, roughly 14% being singletons. Sequenced input: blood. Every receptor here comes from a woman aged 25 to 39 with Graves' hyperthyroidism that later progressed to Graves' ophthalmopathy.

CDR3 loop: CATSEEFHSYEQYF. In nucleotides, the CDR3 is TGTGCCACCTCTGAGGAATTCCATTCCTACGAGCAGTACTTC. V gene TRBV25-1 combines with J gene TRBJ2-7; no clear D gene. The length of the CDR3 is 14 residues. V lost 10 bases, J lost 1 base, and 17 bases lay in between. The germline V gene encodes CDR1 MGHDK and CDR2 SYGVNS.

The chain employs TRBV11-2 and TRBJ2-2; TRBD1 agrees at 8 bases. V lost 5 bases to trimming and J lost 3 bases; unmatched junction nucleotides: 11. The V gene's germline CDR1 is SGHAT and CDR2 FQNNGV. This CDR3 has 17 amino acids. The CDR3 nucleotides are TGTGCCAGCAGCAGACAGGACAGGGTGAGGGACACCGGGGAGCTGTTTTTT. This encodes CASSRQDRVRDTGELFF.

This clonotype was counted many times. V and J are TRBV5-1 and TRBJ1-5, with D possibly TRBD1 on 5 matching bases. The V end was cut by 5 bases, the J end by 4 bases, with 10 bases between. The CDR3 has 13 residues. Germline lookup yields CDR1 SGHRS and CDR2 YFSETQ. The CDR3 DNA is TGCGCCAGCAGACTACAGGAAAATCAGCCCCAGCATTTT. It is translated as CASRLQENQPQHF.

In its sample, this clonotype was seen a few times. A read error may be the cause here, since a much bigger clone is one base away. The V gene is TRBV11-2, the J gene TRBJ2-1; D may be TRBD2 (5 bases). V gave up 6 bases and J gave up 10 bases, with 19 bases separating them. The germline CDR1 and CDR2 sequences are SGHAT and FQNNGV. The CDR3 length is 14 residues. The CDR3 DNA follows: TGTGCCAGCAGTCTTGCTAGGGAGACTACCGAGCAGTTCTTC. Its translation: CASSLARETTEQFF.

This clonotype was seen many times. The chain combines TRBV12-5 with TRBJ2-1; the D gene could be TRBD1 or TRBD2 (5 bases each). V dropped 5 bases and J dropped 10 bases, with 12 bases sitting between them. The CDR3 is 12 amino acids. Per the germline V gene, CDR1 is LGHNT and CDR2 is FRNRAP. CDR3 sequence reads: CASGPWDGEQFF. DNA for the CDR3: TGTGCTAGTGGTCCCTGGGACGGGGAGCAGTTCTTC.

A word on this clonotype: A much larger clone is a single base away; this may be a read error. The CDR3 ends on some other residue instead of the conserved phenylalanine or tryptophan, so this is likely a read error. This rearrangement joins TRBV2 to TRBJ2-3; D might be TRBD1 or TRBD2, each matching 5 bases. The germline V gene has CDR1 SNHLY and CDR2 FYNNEI. Deletions cut 7 bases from V and 7 bases from J, with 21 bases between. This CDR3 region has 15 residues. CDR3 loop: CASTSTDPGPHTQYL. CDR3 nucleotides: TGTGCCAGCACCTCGACGGACCCGGGACCTCATACGCAGTATCTT.

This clonotype was recorded at least ten times. This chain links TRBV6-2 or TRBV6-3 with TRBJ2-1; 9 nucleotides agree with TRBD2. Germline values: CDR1 MNHEY, CDR2 SVGEGT. Losses at the gene ends were 7 bases for V and 7 bases for J; bases not matched to a gene: 14. The CDR3 sequence is 16 residues long. CDR3 nucleotide sequence: TGTGCCAGCACCCTCCCGGTCGGCGGGAGGGCGAATGAGCAGTTCTTC. Amino acids: CASTLPVGGRANEQFF.

The J gene is TRBJ2-3, the V gene TRBV28, with D perhaps TRBD1 or TRBD2 (5 bases each). Trimming took 9 bases from V and 6 from J, leaving 19 bases between them. The CDR3 has 14 amino acids. Germline values: CDR1 MDHEN, CDR2 SYDVKM. CDR3 nucleotides: TGTGCCAGTCTCCGGGACCCTCAGGAGGATACGCAGTATTTT. Translating it yields CASLRDPQEDTQYF.

The CDR3 DNA sequence: TGTGCCAGCAGTAAACTAGCGGGGCAAGAGACCCAGTACTTC. Its protein is CASSKLAGQETQYF. This chain joins TRBV6-1 and TRBJ2-5; 10 positions match TRBD2. There are 14 residues in the CDR3. V shed 5 bases and J 2 bases; nucleotides not matched to a gene: 2. The germline CDR1 and CDR2 sequences are MNHNS and SASEGT.

The rearrangement joins TRBV27 to TRBJ2-2; D might be TRBD1 (6 bases). Germline assignment: CDR1 MNHEY and CDR2 SMNVEV (reference sequence). Trimming shortened V by 6 bases and J by 4 bases, and 15 bases separated the two germline ends. The CDR3 has 15 amino acids. CDR3 protein: CASSHPVGATGELFF. DNA for the CDR3: TGTGCCAGCAGCCACCCGGTGGGGGCCACCGGGGAGCTGTTTTTT.

This chain connects TRBV27 to TRBJ2-1; 11 bases match TRBD2. CDR1 and CDR2 from the germline V gene are MNHEY and SMNVEV (reference sequence). V gave up 3 bases and J gave up 3 bases; unmatched junction bases: 7. This CDR3 spans 17 amino acids. The CDR3 region has the DNA TGTGCCAGCAGTTTTTGGGGACTAGCGGAACACTACAATGAGCAGTTCTTC. Translating gives CASSFWGLAEHYNEQFF.